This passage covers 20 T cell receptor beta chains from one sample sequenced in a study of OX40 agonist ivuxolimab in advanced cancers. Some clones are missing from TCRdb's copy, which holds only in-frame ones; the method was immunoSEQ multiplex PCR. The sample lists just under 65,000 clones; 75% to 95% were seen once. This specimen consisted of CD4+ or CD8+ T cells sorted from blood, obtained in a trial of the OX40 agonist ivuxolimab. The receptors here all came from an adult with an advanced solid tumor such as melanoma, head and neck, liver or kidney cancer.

CDR3: CASSQIDNEQFF. Here the CDR3 DNA reads TGTGCCAGCAGCCAAATAGATAATGAGCAGTTCTTC. The genes are TRBV4-2 and TRBJ2-1; D is unclear. Trimming removed 2 bases at V and 7 bases at J, with 6 bases between. Germline V gene lookup returns CDR1 LGHNA and CDR2 YNFKEQ. The CDR3 extends over 12 amino acids.

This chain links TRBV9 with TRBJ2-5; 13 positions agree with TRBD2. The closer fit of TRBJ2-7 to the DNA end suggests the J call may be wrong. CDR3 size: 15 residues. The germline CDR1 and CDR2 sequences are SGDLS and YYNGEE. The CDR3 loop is CASSAGTSGTYEQYF. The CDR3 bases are TGTGCCAGCAGCGCCGGGACTAGCGGGACCTACGAGCAGTACTTC.

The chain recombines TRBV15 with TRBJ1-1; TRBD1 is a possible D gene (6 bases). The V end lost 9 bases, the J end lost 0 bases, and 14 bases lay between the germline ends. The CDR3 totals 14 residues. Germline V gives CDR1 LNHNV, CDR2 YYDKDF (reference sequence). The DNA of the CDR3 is TGTGCCACGCGGTCGCAGGGGATGAACACTGAAGCTTTCTTT. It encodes CATRSQGMNTEAFF.

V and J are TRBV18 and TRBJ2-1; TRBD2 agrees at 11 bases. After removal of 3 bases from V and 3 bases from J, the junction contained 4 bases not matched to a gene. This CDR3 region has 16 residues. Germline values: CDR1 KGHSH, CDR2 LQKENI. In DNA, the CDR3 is TGTGCCAGCTCACCGACTAGCGGGATCCTCTACAATGAGCAGTTCTTC. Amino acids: CASSPTSGILYNEQFF.

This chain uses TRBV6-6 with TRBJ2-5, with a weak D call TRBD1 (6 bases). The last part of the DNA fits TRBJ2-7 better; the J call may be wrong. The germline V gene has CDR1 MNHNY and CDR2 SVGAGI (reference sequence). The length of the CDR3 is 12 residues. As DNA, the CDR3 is TGTGCCAGCAGTTCTCAGGGGTACGAGCAGTACTTC. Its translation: CASSSQGYEQYF.

Here the CDR3 reads CASSPEGTAYNEQFF. Here the CDR3 DNA reads TGTGCCAGCTCACCAGAGGGGACTGCCTACAATGAGCAGTTCTTC. The chain couples TRBV18 to TRBJ2-1, with D possibly TRBD2 on 6 matching bases. This CDR3 contains 15 residues. Between the trimmed V and J ends, which lost 2 bases and 2 bases, there was a span of 10 bases. Germline V gene lookup returns CDR1 KGHSH and CDR2 LQKENI.

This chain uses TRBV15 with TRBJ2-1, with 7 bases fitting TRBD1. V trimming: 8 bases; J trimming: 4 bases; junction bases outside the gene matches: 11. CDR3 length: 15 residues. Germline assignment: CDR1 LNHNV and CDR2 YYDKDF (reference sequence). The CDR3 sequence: CATGPIDRDYNEQFF. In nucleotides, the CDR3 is TGTGCCACCGGGCCAATCGACAGGGATTACAATGAGCAGTTCTTC.

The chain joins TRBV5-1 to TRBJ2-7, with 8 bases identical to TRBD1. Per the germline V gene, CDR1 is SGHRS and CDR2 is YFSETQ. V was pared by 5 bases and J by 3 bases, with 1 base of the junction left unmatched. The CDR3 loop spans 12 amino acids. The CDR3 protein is CASRQGGYEQYF. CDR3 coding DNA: TGCGCCAGCAGACAGGGGGGCTACGAGCAGTACTTC.

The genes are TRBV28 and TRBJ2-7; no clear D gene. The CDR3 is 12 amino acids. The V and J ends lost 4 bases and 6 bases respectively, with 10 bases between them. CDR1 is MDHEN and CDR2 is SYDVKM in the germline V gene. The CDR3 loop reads CASSSPYREQYF. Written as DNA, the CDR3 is TGTGCCAGCAGTTCCCCCTATCGCGAGCAGTACTTC.

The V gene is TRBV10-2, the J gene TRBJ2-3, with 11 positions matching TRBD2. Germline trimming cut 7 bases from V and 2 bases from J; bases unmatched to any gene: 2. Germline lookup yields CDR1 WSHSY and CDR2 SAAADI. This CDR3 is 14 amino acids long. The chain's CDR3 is CASKGLAVTDTQYF. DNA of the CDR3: TGCGCCAGCAAGGGACTAGCGGTCACAGATACGCAGTATTTT.

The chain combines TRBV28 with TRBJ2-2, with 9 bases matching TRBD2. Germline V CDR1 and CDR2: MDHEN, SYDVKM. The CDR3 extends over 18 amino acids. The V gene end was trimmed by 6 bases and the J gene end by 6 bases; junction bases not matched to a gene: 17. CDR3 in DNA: TGTGCCAGCAGCCCCAGTCGCGGAGCGGGAGGTTCCCCCGGGGAGCTGTTTTTT. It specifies CASSPSRGAGGSPGELFF.

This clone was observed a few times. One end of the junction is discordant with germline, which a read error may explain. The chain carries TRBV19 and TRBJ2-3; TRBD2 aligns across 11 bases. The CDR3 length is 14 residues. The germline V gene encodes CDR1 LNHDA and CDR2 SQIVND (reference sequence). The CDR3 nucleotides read TGTGCCAGTAGTCTAAGCACAACTAGCGGGAGCTTTAATTTT. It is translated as CASSLSTTSGSFNF.

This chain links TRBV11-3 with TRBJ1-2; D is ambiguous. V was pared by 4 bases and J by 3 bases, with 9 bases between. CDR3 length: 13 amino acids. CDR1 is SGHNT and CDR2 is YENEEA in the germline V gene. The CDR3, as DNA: TGTGCCAGCAGCTCCCCCGAGGACTATGGCTACACCTTC. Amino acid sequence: CASSSPEDYGYTF.

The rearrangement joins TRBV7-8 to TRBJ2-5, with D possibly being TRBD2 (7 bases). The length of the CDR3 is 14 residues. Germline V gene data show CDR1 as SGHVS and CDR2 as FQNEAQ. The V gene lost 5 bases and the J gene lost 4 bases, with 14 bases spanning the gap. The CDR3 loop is CASSSSRGAETQYF. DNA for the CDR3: TGTGCCAGCAGCAGCTCTCGGGGGGCAGAGACCCAGTACTTC. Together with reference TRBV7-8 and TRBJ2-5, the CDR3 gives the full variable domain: GAGVSQSPRYKVAKRGQDVALRCDPISGHVSLFWYQQALGQGPEFLTYFQNEAQLDKSGLPSDRFFAERPEGSVSTLKIQRTQQEDSAVYLCASSSSRGAETQYFGPGTRLLVL.

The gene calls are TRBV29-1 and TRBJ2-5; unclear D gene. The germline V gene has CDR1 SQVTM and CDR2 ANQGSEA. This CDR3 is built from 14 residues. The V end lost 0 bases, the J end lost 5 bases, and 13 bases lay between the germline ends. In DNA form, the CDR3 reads TGCAGCGTTGAAGATCCTCCGTTGGGGGAGACCCAGTACTTC. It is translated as CSVEDPPLGETQYF. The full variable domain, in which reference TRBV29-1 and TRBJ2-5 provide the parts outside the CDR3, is SAVISQKPSRDICQRGTSLTIQCQVDSQVTMMFWYRQQPGQSLTLIATANQGSEATYESGFVIDKFPISRPNLTFSTLTVSNMSPEDSSIYLCSVEDPPLGETQYFGPGTRLLVL.

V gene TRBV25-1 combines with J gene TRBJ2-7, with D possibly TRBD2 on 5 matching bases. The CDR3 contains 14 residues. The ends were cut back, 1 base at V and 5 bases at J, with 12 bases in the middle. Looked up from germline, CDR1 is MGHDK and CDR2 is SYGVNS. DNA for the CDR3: TGTGCCAGCAGTGAATCCCGGCCGGGAAACGAGCAGTACTTC. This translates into CASSESRPGNEQYF.

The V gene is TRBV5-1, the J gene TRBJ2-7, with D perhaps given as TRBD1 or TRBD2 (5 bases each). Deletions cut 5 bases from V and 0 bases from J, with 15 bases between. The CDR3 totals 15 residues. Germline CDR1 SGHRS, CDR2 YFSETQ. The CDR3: CASRPDITSSYEQYF. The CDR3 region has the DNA TGCGCCAGCAGACCGGACATCACTAGCTCCTACGAGCAGTACTTC.

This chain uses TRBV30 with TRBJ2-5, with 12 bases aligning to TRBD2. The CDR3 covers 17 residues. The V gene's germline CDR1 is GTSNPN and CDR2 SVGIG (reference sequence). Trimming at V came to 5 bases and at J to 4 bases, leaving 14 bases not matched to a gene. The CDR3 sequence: CAWAGATSGRGRETQYF. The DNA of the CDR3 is TGTGCCTGGGCGGGGGCGACTAGCGGGAGAGGGAGAGAGACCCAGTACTTC.

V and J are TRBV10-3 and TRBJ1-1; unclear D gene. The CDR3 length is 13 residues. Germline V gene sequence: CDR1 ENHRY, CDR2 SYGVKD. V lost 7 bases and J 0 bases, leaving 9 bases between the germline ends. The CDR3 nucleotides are TGTGCCATCACAGATTCGATGAACACTGAAGCTTTCTTT. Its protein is CAITDSMNTEAFF.

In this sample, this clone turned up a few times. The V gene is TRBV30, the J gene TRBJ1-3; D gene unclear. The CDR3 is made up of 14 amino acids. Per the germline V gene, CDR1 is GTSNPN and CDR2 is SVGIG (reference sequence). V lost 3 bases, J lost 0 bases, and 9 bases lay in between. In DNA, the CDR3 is TGTGCCTGGAGAATACTGAGCTCTGGAAACACCATATATTTT. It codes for CAWRILSSGNTIYF.